This TCR beta chain is from a study of cytomegalovirus exposure and HLA in healthy donors (TCRdb year 2017). As for the study more broadly: According to an earlier analysis of 450 to 650 of the donors, some 180 million T cells yielded 117 million unique TCR beta sequences and about 300 Gb of sequence data. An early release that covered roughly 600 HLA-typed donors contained 250 to 350 gigabases of sequencing data and 85 million to 100 million unique TCR sequences. Of the roughly 400 genotyped donors, around 81% fell in the genetic ancestry cluster associated with self-reported Caucasian donors. The study aimed to test whether cataloging public T cell receptors could reveal signatures of past pathogen exposure. The study used immunosequencing to profile the T cell repertoires of approximately 640 subjects and linked those repertoires to cytomegalovirus serostatus. In addition to the first cohort of approximately 670 subjects, a separate validation cohort of approximately 130 different subjects was used. To predict cytomegalovirus infection status, the study brought together high-throughput TCR immunosequencing, statistical association of individual TCRs with disease status, and machine learning. In a later analysis, previously published TCR beta repertoires from 670 or so donors were re-analyzed and high-resolution HLA genotyping was added so that TCR occurrence patterns could be studied. Rather than drawing on any new phenotypic data, the later analysis identified candidate immune exposures from TCR beta sequences and the way those sequences occurred across donors. An earlier analysis of 587 of the donors applied high-throughput TCR beta sequencing to assess whether each TCR beta V gene segment acted as functional or pseudogenic. Donor age, sex, ethnicity and CMV serostatus were compiled together with the repertoire data. In a later genetic analysis, genome-wide SNP genotypes for about three fifths of the roughly 670 donors were used, and that subset was treated as a discovery cohort. All discovery cohort repertoires had been generated on a single sequencing platform. Class I and class II HLA loci were covered by the typing at four-digit resolution. The number of typed donors differed by locus: about 620-640 for A, B, C, DRB1 and DQB1; 522 for DQA1; some 590 for DPA1; and roughly 470 for DPB1. Because of strong linkage in the cohort, five DR-DQ haplotypes were treated as single units for association and clustering. Across 300 to 400 genotyped donors of the cohort, an average of about 200,000 unique TCR beta nucleotide sequences per donor were sequenced, and 15% to 20% of those sequences were non-productive.

Compared with germline, V lacks 4 bases and J lacks 10 bases; bases without a gene match: 13. In the germline V gene, CDR1 corresponds to SGHAT and CDR2 to FQNNGV. From the cysteine up to the phenylalanine, the CDR3 has a length of 16 residues. Only CDR3 DNA remains: 48 bases, in frame from the first base. Notes on this clone: Its antigen is not yet known. Base-call qualities are not available, and no considerably larger clone is one nucleotide away.

Beyond this particular receptor, the publication reports: A further reported finding was that TCR beta sequences accurately predicted the HLA-A and HLA-B alleles for most subjects in the first cohort. According to a later analysis, TCR association rates differed among HLA loci, with DRB1 alleles showing the most associated TCRs and HLA-C alleles showing the fewest. A cluster of highly shared sequence variants was judged likely to represent a technical artifact of the sequencing pipeline. Some IMGT-functional V segments, including TRBV6-2 and TRBV6-3, could not be told apart with the 87-base-pair reads, so those segments were excluded. The cohort was sequenced for TCR beta chains only, and without alpha or paired-chain data the features that could be detected were limited. It was suggested by the authors that the approach could potentially be generalized to other disease states and immunological phenotypes. In a later analysis, HLA-associated TCR beta chains showed more clonal expansion and lower generation probabilities than non-associated chains that were equally common. A later analysis found that most CMV-associated TCR beta chains appeared HLA-restricted, with HLA associations seemingly driven largely by CMV exposure. HLA typing was unavailable for some donors at each locus, so association tests used only the typed subset. The study gave a list of 150 to 200 TCR beta chains associated with cytomegalovirus. In vitro tests confirmed that three of the cytomegalovirus-associated TCR beta chains recognize cytomegalovirus antigens. Presence/absence analyses assumed roughly uniform sequencing depth across donors, an assumption that may not hold. Assigning TCR associations to individual alleles was difficult when HLA alleles, especially DR and DQ, strongly co-occurred. In a later analysis, several top co-occurrence clusters were reported to appear linked to parvovirus B19, influenza, CMV and Epstein-Barr virus. Specific HLA alleles were associated with more than 15,000 TCR beta sequences at a false discovery rate of 0.05 in a later analysis. An earlier analysis of roughly 570 of the donors showed that most TCR beta V segments appeared in productive rearrangements either about 87% or about 30% of the time, which broadly matched IMGT annotations. In both the original and validation cohorts, the classifier was reported to diagnose cytomegalovirus status with high specificity and sensitivity. Correlated functional status among segregating V segments might be attributable to linkage disequilibrium, but an unknown experimental factor could not be ruled out. An association between a missense DCLRE1C variant and V-gene and J-gene trimming of TCR beta chains was found in a later genetic analysis and replicated in an independent cohort. Some 15 rarely observed V segments, including chromosome 9 orphons, were excluded from the earlier analysis of several hundred of the donors because counts were too low. Across donors, most TCR sequences were observed very rarely, whereas some public TCRs were present in many individuals. A later genetic analysis reported fewer N-insertions in productive TCRs among donors in an Asian-associated ancestry cluster than the approximately 700-donor mean. CMV serostatus was the only immune exposure information available for the cohort.

The cohort comprised under 700 healthy bone marrow donors. At the time of sampling, all cohort members were nominally healthy, though unrecorded immune exposures were likely present. The donor tested CMV seropositive, placing the donor among the 290 or so seropositive members of the cohort. A peripheral blood sample was provided by each donor, and peripheral blood mononuclear cells were used for TCR beta sequencing. Genomic DNA was extracted from the blood cell samples with the Qiagen DNeasy Blood Extraction Kit. Receptor amplification or capture employed the immunoSEQ multiplex PCR assay. A mixture of 60 forward primers for TCR Vbeta segments and 13 reverse primers for TCR Jbeta segments was used in the multiplex PCR. Amplification of the CDR3 region of rearranged TCR beta genes was performed with a multiplex PCR assay on genomic DNA. The Illumina HiSeq System was used to sequence the amplified TCR beta libraries as 87-base-pair reads. From the authors' description of their analysis: A later analysis tallied 75 million to 85 million unique TCR beta chains across the approximately 670 repertoires, and approximately 12 million of those chains were shared by two or more donors. Raw reads were error-corrected and collapsed into unique sequences by a nearest-neighbor algorithm in which closely related sequences were merged to remove PCR and sequencing errors. CDR3 sequences were aligned to IMGT reference sequences to assign V, D and J gene segments. Each retained sequence needed at least a six-nucleotide match to both a V gene segment and a J gene segment. A rearrangement counted as productive if the CDR3 had no stop codons and remained in frame with V and J, and every other rearrangement counted as non-productive. Following IMGT convention, CDR3 was defined as the stretch from the second conserved V-encoded cysteine up to the conserved J-encoded phenylalanine. In an earlier analysis of roughly 610 of the donors, sequences lacking an unambiguous match to a single V gene segment were excluded. An earlier analysis of fewer than 750 of the donors called V segments functional above 56.7% productive rearrangements and segregating when the between-donor standard deviation exceeded 5%. To diagnose cytomegalovirus status from the catalog of TCR beta chain sequences, a statistical classification framework was built. V and J gene assignment, in a later analysis, came from comparing TCR nucleotide sequences with IMGT/GENE-DB human TR gene sequences. The TCRdist pipeline was used in a later analysis to assign CDR3 sequences and most-parsimonious VDJ recombination scenarios. A later analysis defined each TCR beta chain by its CDR3 amino acid sequence plus V-gene family, and excluded reads lacking a unique V-gene family. In a later analysis, 550 to 650 highly shared, low-generation-probability nucleotide sequences were removed to address suspected cross-contamination and a sequencing artifact. In a later analysis, a clonal expansion index for each public chain was calculated from normalized within-repertoire ranks of inferred template counts. A later analysis computed generation probabilities with a VDJ recombination model fitted to out-of-frame rearrangements, and checked the results against IGoR. A later analysis scored TCR-TCR, TCR-HLA and TCR-CMV co-occurrence with hypergeometric tests, applying a repertoire-size bias correction to TCR pairs. A later analysis estimated false discovery rates by permuting HLA or CMV assignments 20 times. In a later analysis, co-occurring TCRs were grouped using DBSCAN, and TCRdist sequence similarity was added for clustering within HLA-allele-positive subsets. Repertoires with fewer than 30,000 or more than 120,000 public chains, plus five repertoires with anomalous nucleotide sharing, were excluded from co-occurrence clustering. Entries here come from immuneACCESS through TCRdb and include only in-frame sequences with V and J called. Some clones fail to appear in such tables; in the studies checked, an unresolved V gene covers under half of the shortfall, and the cause of the remainder is unknown. V, J and clone size are taken as reported in that table, and D and trimming were inferred from the DNA itself. Here the sample has about 100,000 clones; around 80% occur a single time. The top ten constitute approximately 3.6% of the sample.

The source is a woman aged 45-60 years in good health and CMV-seropositive. The V and J segments used are TRBV11-2 and TRBJ2-6; 7 central bases correspond to TRBD2. Sequencing was performed on PBMCs. Here is the DNA: TGTGCCAGCAGCTATACTGCCGGGACTAAATCGAACGTCCTGACTTTC. Translated, this gives CASSYTAGTKSNVLTF.